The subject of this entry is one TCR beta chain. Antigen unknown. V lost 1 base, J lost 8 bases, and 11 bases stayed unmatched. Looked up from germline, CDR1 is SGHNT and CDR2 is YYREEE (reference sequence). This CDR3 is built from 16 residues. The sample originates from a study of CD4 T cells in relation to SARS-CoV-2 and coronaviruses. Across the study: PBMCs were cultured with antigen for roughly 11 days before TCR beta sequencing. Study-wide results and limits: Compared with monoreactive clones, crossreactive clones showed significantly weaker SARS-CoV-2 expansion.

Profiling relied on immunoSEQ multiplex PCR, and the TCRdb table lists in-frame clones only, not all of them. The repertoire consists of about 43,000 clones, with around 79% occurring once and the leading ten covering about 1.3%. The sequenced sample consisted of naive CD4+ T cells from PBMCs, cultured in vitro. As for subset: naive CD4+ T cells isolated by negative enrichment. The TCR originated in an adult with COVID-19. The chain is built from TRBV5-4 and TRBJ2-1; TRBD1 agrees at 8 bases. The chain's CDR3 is CASSLSRDRGRHEQFF. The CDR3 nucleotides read TGTGCCAGCAGCTTGAGTCGCGACAGGGGTCGGCATGAGCAGTTCTTC.